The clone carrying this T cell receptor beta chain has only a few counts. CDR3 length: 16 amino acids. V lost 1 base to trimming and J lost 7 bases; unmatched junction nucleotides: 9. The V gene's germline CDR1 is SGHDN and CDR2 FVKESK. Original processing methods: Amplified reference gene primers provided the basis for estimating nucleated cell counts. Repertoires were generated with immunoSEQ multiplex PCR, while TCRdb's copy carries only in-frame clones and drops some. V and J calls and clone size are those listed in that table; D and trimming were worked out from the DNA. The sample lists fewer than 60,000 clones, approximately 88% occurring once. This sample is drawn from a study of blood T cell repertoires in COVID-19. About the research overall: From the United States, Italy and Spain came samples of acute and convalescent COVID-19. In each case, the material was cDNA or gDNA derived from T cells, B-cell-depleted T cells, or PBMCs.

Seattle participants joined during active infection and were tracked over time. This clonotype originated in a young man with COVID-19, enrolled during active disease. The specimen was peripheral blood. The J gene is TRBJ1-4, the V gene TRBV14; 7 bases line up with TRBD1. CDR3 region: CASSQATGSSGEKLFF. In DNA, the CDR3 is TGTGCCAGCAGCCAAGCGACAGGGTCAAGCGGTGAAAAACTGTTTTTT.